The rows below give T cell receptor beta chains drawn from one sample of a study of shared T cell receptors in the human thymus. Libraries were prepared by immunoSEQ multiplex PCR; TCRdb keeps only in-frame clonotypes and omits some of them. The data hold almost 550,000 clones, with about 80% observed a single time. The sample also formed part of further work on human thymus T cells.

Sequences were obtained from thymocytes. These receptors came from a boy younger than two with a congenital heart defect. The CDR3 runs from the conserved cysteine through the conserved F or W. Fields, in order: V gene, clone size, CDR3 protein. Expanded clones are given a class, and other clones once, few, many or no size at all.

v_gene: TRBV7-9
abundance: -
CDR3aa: CASSGSTGRETQYF

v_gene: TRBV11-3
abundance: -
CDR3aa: CASSPRGWDSNEKLFF

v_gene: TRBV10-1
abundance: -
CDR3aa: CASSESYGGGKETQYF

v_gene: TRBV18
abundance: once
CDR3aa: CASSPPRGNYGYTF

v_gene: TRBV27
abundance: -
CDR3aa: CASSPNRDRVAYNEQFF

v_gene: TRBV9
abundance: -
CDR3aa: CASSVVGILSYEQYF

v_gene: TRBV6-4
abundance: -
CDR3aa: CASATSGSHSYNEQFF

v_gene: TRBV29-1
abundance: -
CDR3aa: CSVPGQGVYEQYF

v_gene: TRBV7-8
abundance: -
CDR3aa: CASSRRGQSYEQYF

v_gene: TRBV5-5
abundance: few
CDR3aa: CASGISGGHREEAFF

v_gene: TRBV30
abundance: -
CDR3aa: CAWKLADAGYNEQFF

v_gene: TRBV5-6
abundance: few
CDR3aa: CASNAPGQVRYGYTF

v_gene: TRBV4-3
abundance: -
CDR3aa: CASSQGIGLGVQLETQYF

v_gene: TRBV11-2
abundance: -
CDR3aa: CASSPGVNYEQYF

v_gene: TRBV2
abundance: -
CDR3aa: CASSAYVGEGNQPQHF

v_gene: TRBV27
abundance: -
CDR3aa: CASSFLQDTEAFF

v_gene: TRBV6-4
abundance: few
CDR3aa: CASTNRQGERRGYTF

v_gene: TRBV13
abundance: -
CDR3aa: CASTPQQREAPYEQYF

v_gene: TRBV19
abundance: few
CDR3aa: CASIPPDRDYGYTF

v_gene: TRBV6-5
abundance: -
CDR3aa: CASSFGTSLVNEQFF

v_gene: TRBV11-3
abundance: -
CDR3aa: CASSLGTSGRYNEQFF

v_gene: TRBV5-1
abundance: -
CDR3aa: CASSFVGLSGTGELFF

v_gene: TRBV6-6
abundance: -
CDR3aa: CASSWRGGVHNEQFF

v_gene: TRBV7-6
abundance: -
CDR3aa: CASSLRTSGSSGETQYF

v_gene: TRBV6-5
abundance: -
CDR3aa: CASSPPGQGTDEQYF

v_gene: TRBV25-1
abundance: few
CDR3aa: CASSEWEGGYEQYF

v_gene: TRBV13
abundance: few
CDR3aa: CASSSWTSAYEQYF

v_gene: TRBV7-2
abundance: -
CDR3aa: CASSLPRPDWREQYF

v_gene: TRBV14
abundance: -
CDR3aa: CASSNTDTQYF

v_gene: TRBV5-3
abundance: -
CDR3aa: CARSWAESSNQPQHF

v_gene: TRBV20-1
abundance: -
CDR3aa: CSAGGETQYF

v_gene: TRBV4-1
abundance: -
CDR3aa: CASSQDSGGYYNEQFF

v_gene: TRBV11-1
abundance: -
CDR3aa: CASSPGTSGSEQFF

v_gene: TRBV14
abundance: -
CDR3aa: CASSLRFSSTNEKLFF

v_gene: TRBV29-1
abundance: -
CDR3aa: CSVGGREGTGELFF

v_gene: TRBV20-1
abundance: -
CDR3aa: CSAKTSNIQYF

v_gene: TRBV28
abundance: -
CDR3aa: CASSPYRGTENQPQHF

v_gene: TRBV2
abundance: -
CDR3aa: CASSDLAGASTDTQYF

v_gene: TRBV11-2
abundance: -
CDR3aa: CASSRDRGPSYEQYF

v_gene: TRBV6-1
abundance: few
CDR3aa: CASSDRSRGYNEQFF

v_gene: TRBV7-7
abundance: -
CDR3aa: CASSSNRGDRGETQYF

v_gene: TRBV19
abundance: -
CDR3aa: CASTHPDRANYGYTF

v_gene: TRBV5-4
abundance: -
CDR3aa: CASSSRDEQYF

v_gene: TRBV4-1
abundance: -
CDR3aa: CASSPQYSGSYKYEQYF

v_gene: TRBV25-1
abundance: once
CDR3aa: CASSDATSGDNEQFF

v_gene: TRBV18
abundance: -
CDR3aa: CASSLHPGQGANEQFF

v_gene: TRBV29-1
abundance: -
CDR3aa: CSGGGGTSGRTSSYNEQFF

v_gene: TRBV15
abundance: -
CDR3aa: CATSRDPGGLSSYEQYF

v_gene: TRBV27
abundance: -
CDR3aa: CASSYRTGGGHGETQYF

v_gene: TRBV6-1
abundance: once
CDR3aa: CASPPGQNSTDTQYF

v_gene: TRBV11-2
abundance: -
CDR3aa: CASSQETRGINTGELFF

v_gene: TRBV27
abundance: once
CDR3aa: CASSSTPGLRSSYNEQFF

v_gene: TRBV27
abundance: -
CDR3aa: CASREGEETQYF

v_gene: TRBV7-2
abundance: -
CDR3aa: CASSSTWAVRGRGEQYF

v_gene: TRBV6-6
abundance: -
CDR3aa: CASTETENTEAFF

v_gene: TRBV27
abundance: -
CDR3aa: CASGYYRGDHEQYF

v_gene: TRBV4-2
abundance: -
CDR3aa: CASSQGLAGNEQYF

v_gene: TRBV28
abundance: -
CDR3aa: CASTHQGCSTNEKLFF

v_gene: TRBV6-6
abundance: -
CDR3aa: CASSYWVGRTDTQYF